Each of the 10 T cell receptor beta chains below was sequenced from the same sample in a study of early T cells in non-severe SARS-CoV-2 infection. MiXCR, run by TCRdb on the 5' RACE reads, gives a single entry per CDR3 protein. Among 37,000 or so distinct CDR3 sequences listed, over 3.5% were seen once. The sequenced sample consisted of whole blood. The receptor source for this set is an adult who was a healthcare worker with PCR-confirmed SARS-CoV-2 infection or an uninfected control (not recorded which).

This clonotype was found many times. V gene TRBV4-1 combines with J gene TRBJ1-1; D ambiguous. Germline V gene data show CDR1 as MGHRA and CDR2 as YSYEKL. The CDR3 spans 16 residues. Trimming pared 0 bases from V and 0 bases from J, leaving 11 bases between. The CDR3 nucleotides read TGCGCCAGCAGCCAAGAGTTTATGAGCCTGAACACTGAAGCTTTCTTT. It specifies CASSQEFMSLNTEAFF.

This clonotype has more than one count but fewer than ten. The DNA for the CDR3 is TGTGCCATCAGTGTATTTCTGAACACCGGGGAGCTGTTTTTT. It specifies CAISVFLNTGELFF. V usage is TRBV10-3 and J usage is TRBJ2-2, with unresolved D. The CDR3 totals 14 residues. With 4 bases removed from V and 1 base from J, the gap between germline ends came to 7 bases. CDR1 is ENHRY and CDR2 is SYGVKD in the germline V gene.

This chain joins TRBV4-3 and TRBJ2-2; 14 bases agree with TRBD2. V lost 5 bases to trimming and J lost 3 bases; unmatched junction nucleotides: 11. This CDR3 comprises 19 residues. CDR1 is LGHNA and CDR2 is YSLEER in the germline V gene. In nucleotides, the CDR3 is TGCGCCAGCAGCGATCCTCCGGGACTAGCGGGGGCAGACACCGGGGAGCTGTTTTTT. Translated: CASSDPPGLAGADTGELFF.

The genes are TRBV29-1 and TRBJ2-1, with 10 bases aligning to TRBD1. Germline V lookup: CDR1 SQVTM, CDR2 ANQGSEA. Trimming removed 6 bases from V and 7 bases from J; junction bases left unmatched: 9. This CDR3 region has 14 residues. CDR3: CSVIRDRGGNEQFF. CDR3 in DNA: TGCAGCGTCATCCGGGACAGGGGTGGAAATGAGCAGTTCTTC.

This clonotype was recorded many times. The rearrangement uses TRBV14 and TRBJ1-2, with D perhaps matching TRBD1 (6 bases). Trimming removed 1 base at V and 4 bases at J, with 7 bases between. Germline CDR1 reads SGHDN; CDR2 reads FVKESK. The CDR3 runs to 13 residues. This chain's CDR3 is CASSQGGAYGYTF. The DNA for the CDR3 is TGTGCCAGCAGCCAAGGGGGGGCCTATGGCTACACCTTC.

This clonotype has at least ten counts. This chain links TRBV7-3 with TRBJ2-1; a possible D gene is TRBD2 (7 bases). This CDR3 contains 14 residues. V was pared by 2 bases and J by 7 bases, with 12 bases between. Germline CDR1 and CDR2: SGHTA and FQGTGA. The CDR3 bases are TGTGCCAGCAGCTTACGAGGGGGAGGGAATGAGCAGTTCTTC. It encodes CASSLRGGGNEQFF.

The table lists this clonotype with a count of one. This chain connects TRBV9 to TRBJ2-6; D unclear. The V end lost 0 bases, the J end lost 2 bases, and 6 bases lay between the germline ends. Germline CDR1 reads SGDLS; CDR2 reads YYNGEE. The CDR3 contains 15 residues. CDR3 DNA: TGTGCCAGCAGCGTAGGTGCAGCTGGGGCCAACGTCCTGACTTTC. Translation gives CASSVGAAGANVLTF. The complete variable domain, with remaining parts taken from reference TRBV9 and TRBJ2-6, reads DSGVTQTPKHLITATGQRVTLRCSPRSGDLSVYWYQQSLDQGLQFLIQYYNGEERAKGNILERFSAQQFPDLHSELNLSSLELGDSALYFCASSVGAAGANVLTFGAGSRLTVL.

There are many counts of this clonotype. The CDR3 region has the DNA TGCGCCAGCAGTCTAACAGGACAGGGACTCAATGAGCAGTTCTTC. It translates to CASSLTGQGLNEQFF. This rearrangement joins TRBV5-1 to TRBJ2-1; 8 bases map to TRBD1. V shed 5 bases, J shed 6 bases, and the junction held 10 bases outside the gene matches. This CDR3 spans 15 amino acids. The germline CDR1 and CDR2 sequences are SGHRS and YFSETQ.

This clonotype has a count of ten or more. The chain employs TRBV7-2 and TRBJ2-5, with 14 positions matching TRBD2. CDR1 is SGHTA, CDR2 FQGNSA, per germline. There are 14 residues in the CDR3. J lost 8 bases, V lost 5 bases, and 4 bases had no gene match. For the CDR3, the DNA is TGTGCCAGCAGCCAGGGACTAGCGGGGGATACCCAGTACTTC. Translation gives CASSQGLAGDTQYF.

This clonotype was observed a handful of times. J is TRBJ1-2 and V is TRBV11-2, with D possibly matching TRBD1 (6 bases). The length of the CDR3 is 14 residues. V lost 1 base, J lost 6 bases, and 12 bases lay in between. Germline-derived CDR1 and CDR2 are SGHAT and FQNNGV. The CDR3 coding sequence is TGTGCCAGCAGCTTAGCCGGGGGCCTGAATGGCTACACCTTC. It is translated as CASSLAGGLNGYTF.